The 9 T cell receptor beta chains presented below share a single source sample, sequenced in a study of glioma-infiltrating T cells after dendritic cell vaccination. Produced via immunoSEQ multiplex PCR; TCRdb's table is partial and in-frame only. The sample records roughly 51,000 clones, less than 90% being singletons. The sample was blood, taken before dendritic cell vaccination. These receptors originate from a human donor with glioblastoma.

The chain carries TRBV9 and TRBJ2-1, with D tentatively TRBD1 (6 bases). This CDR3 has 16 residues. CDR1 SGDLS and CDR2 YYNGEE come from the germline V gene. Between the trimmed V and J ends, which lost 3 bases and 4 bases, there was a span of 17 bases. The CDR3 region is CASSGTPLGQYNEQFF. CDR3 DNA: TGTGCCAGCAGCGGTACACCCCTAGGACAGTACAATGAGCAGTTCTTC.

In this sample, this clone turned up a few times. This chain uses TRBV19 with TRBJ2-7; D might be TRBD1 (5 bases). CDR3 length: 13 residues. Germline V gene lookup returns CDR1 LNHDA and CDR2 SQIVND (reference sequence). V was shortened by 5 bases and J by 3 bases, with 11 bases between the two germline ends. CDR3 sequence reads: CASSVRQGYEQYF. The CDR3 DNA follows: TGTGCCAGTAGTGTCCGCCAGGGCTACGAGCAGTACTTC.

This chain links TRBV7-2 with TRBJ1-3; D is ambiguous. Germline CDR1 reads SGHTA; CDR2 reads FQGNSA. V was trimmed by 0 bases and J by 5 bases, leaving 14 bases between them. CDR3 length equals 16 residues. The CDR3 DNA reads as TGTGCCAGCAGCTTAGCGCAGTCCACAGCACGAAACACCATATATTTT. Its translation: CASSLAQSTARNTIYF.

The genes are TRBV7-2 and TRBJ2-1; D unclear. CDR1 and CDR2 from the germline V gene are SGHTA and FQGNSA. CDR3 length: 12 residues. Trimming cost V 4 bases and J 2 bases, with 3 bases left between them. Here the CDR3 reads CASSSAYNEQFF. Here the CDR3 DNA reads TGTGCCAGCAGCTCGGCCTACAATGAGCAGTTCTTC.

The chain links TRBV18 to TRBJ1-1; unclear D gene. In germline, CDR1 is KGHSH, CDR2 LQKENI. Trimming removed 5 bases at V and 11 bases at J, with 24 bases between. CDR3 size: 15 residues. This chain's CDR3 is CASSSIVLPSVAAFF. The CDR3 nucleotides read TGTGCCAGCTCATCAATAGTTTTACCCAGCGTGGCGGCTTTCTTT.

The chain is built from TRBV19 and TRBJ2-3, with 16 bases that match TRBD2. The CDR3 loop spans 17 amino acids. Trimming at V came to 6 bases and at J to 5 bases, leaving 8 bases not matched to a gene. Germline CDR1 and CDR2: LNHDA and SQIVND (reference sequence). The CDR3: CASSRGLAGGPRDTQYF. The CDR3 DNA sequence: TGTGCCAGTAGCAGGGGACTAGCGGGAGGGCCGAGAGATACGCAGTATTTT. Together with reference TRBV19 and TRBJ2-3, the CDR3 gives the full variable domain: DGGITQSPKYLFRKEGQNVTLSCEQNLNHDAMYWYRQDPGQGLRLIYYSQIVNDFQKGDIAEGYSVSREKKESFPLTVTSAQKNPTAFYLCASSRGLAGGPRDTQYFGPGTRLTVL.

This chain joins TRBV18 and TRBJ2-6, with 7 bases aligning to TRBD1. Germline-derived CDR1 and CDR2 are KGHSH and LQKENI. The V gene end was trimmed by 6 bases and the J gene end by 0 bases; junction bases not matched to a gene: 11. This CDR3 is built from 18 residues. Here the CDR3 DNA reads TGTGCCAGCTCCCAGTCTGAGACAGGGCCCTCTGGGGCCAACGTCCTGACTTTC. Translating gives CASSQSETGPSGANVLTF.

The chain links TRBV10-3 to TRBJ1-2, with D unclear. Deletions cut 0 bases from V and 7 bases from J, with 12 bases between. Germline lookup yields CDR1 ENHRY and CDR2 SYGVKD. This CDR3 comprises 14 residues. The CDR3 loop reads CAISESSRAGGYTF. As DNA, the CDR3 is TGTGCCATCAGTGAGTCGTCCCGGGCGGGTGGCTACACCTTC.

The V gene is TRBV5-1, the J gene TRBJ1-1; possibly TRBD1 for D (5 bases). The CDR3 length is 16 residues. Looked up from germline, CDR1 is SGHRS and CDR2 is YFSETQ. Trimming pared 0 bases from V and 0 bases from J, leaving 12 bases between. CDR3 sequence (DNA): TGCGCCAGCAGCTTGGGGGGCGGGGGTATGAACACTGAAGCTTTCTTT. Encoded protein: CASSLGGGGMNTEAFF.